The 29 T cell receptor beta chains reported below all come from one sample, sequenced in a study of beta chain features in type 1 diabetes listed by TCRdb under 2018. Overall study results and their limits: In all four CD4+ subsets, TCRB CDR3 length was moderately but significantly shorter in type 1 diabetes patients.

The library relied on the immunoSEQ multiplex PCR assay. The entire amount of isolated RNA was reverse transcribed using the High Capacity cDNA Reverse Transcription Kit, so the sequenced TCRB transcripts were expressed ones. What TCRdb holds here is the immuneACCESS table cut down to in-frame rearrangements. Part of the clones is not present; checked against another copy, under half of the missing clones reflect an unresolved V gene, and the others are unexplained. Recorded for this sample are about 28,000 clones; roughly 56% of them occurred a single time. Approximately 1.4% of the sample is held by the ten biggest clonotypes. Their recognized antigens are unknown. Sequenced input: Tregs from blood. The intended sense of this specimen's cell subset or site label: regulatory CD4+ T cells. The receptor source for this set is a woman aged 18-29 years with type 1 diabetes.

This chain links TRBV6-5 with TRBJ2-7, with D possibly TRBD2 on 6 matching bases. CDR3 length: 14 residues. Trimming cost V 6 bases and J 3 bases, with 15 bases left between them. Germline V gene sequence: CDR1 MNHEY, CDR2 SVGAGI. In nucleotides, the CDR3 is TGTGCCAGCAGACGGGACTTAACCTACTACGAGCAGTACTTC. Encoded protein: CASRRDLTYYEQYF.

A single count supports this clone. The CDR3 region is CASSRGTEGRYTF. CDR3 coding DNA: TGTGCCAGCAGCCGCGGGACAGAGGGTCGTTACACCTTC. The chain carries TRBV7-2 and TRBJ1-2; TRBD1 agrees at 7 bases. Germline CDR1 reads SGHTA; CDR2 reads FQGNSA. V was clipped by 5 bases and J by 11 bases; unmatched bases: 11. CDR3 length: 13 amino acids. Full variable domain (missing parts from reference TRBV7-2 and TRBJ1-2): GAGVSQSPSNKVTEKGKDVELRCDPISGHTALYWYRQSLGQGLEFLIYFQGNSAPDKSGLPSDRFSAERTGGSVSTLTIQRTQQEDSAVYLCASSRGTEGRYTFGSGTRLTVV.

The chain joins TRBV10-1 to TRBJ2-3, with TRBD2 as a possible D gene (5 bases). The CDR3 loop spans 13 amino acids. Trimming shortened V by 10 bases and J by 6 bases, and 17 bases separated the two germline ends. Germline CDR1 WNHNN, CDR2 SYGVQD (reference sequence). CDR3 in DNA: TGCGCCACAGCGCGAGGGTTGGGGGATACGCAGTATTTT. This gives the protein CATARGLGDTQYF.

The rearrangement links TRBV14 to TRBJ1-1; 8 bases line up with TRBD1. This CDR3 contains 16 residues. CDR1 is SGHDN and CDR2 is FVKESK in the germline V gene. The junction had 10 bases not matched to a gene; V was cut back by 4 bases and J by 3 bases. CDR3 bases: TGTGCCAGCAGCCTTTTCAGGGGGCGCGGGGACACTGAAGCTTTCTTT. This codes for CASSLFRGRGDTEAFF.

This rearrangement joins TRBV6-5 to TRBJ2-6; 8 nucleotides align to TRBD2. CDR3 length: 15 residues. V was clipped by 6 bases and J by 1 base; unmatched bases: 2. The germline gives CDR1 MNHEY, CDR2 SVGAGI. In DNA form, the CDR3 reads TGTGCCAGCAGCAGCGGGGGATCTGGGGCCAACGTCCTGACTTTC. It codes for CASSSGGSGANVLTF.

This chain joins TRBV2 and TRBJ1-5; D unresolved. Trimming left V 5 bases short and J 7 bases short, with 15 bases between. The CDR3 is 14 amino acids. Germline loops: CDR1 SNHLY, CDR2 FYNNEI. DNA of the CDR3: TGTGCCAGCAGTTTCGCGGGGAGCGGCCAGCCCCAGCATTTT. Translation: CASSFAGSGQPQHF.

The genes are TRBV13 and TRBJ1-1, with 8 bases lining up with TRBD1. Germline-derived CDR1 and CDR2 are PRHDT and FYEKMQ (reference sequence). The CDR3 spans 16 residues. J was trimmed by 6 bases and V by 4 bases; bases with no gene match: 13. The CDR3 DNA follows: TGTGCCAGCAGCTCCTTACAGACAGGGGTTTTTGCTGAAGCTTTCTTT. It yields the protein CASSSLQTGVFAEAFF.

The chain couples TRBV7-2 to TRBJ2-5, with 9 positions matching TRBD1. The closer fit of TRBJ2-7 to the DNA end suggests the J call may be wrong. CDR3 length equals 14 residues. Germline CDR1 reads SGHTA; CDR2 reads FQGNSA. For the CDR3, the DNA is TGTGCCAGCAGCACCGGGACAGGGTTGCGCGAGCAGTACTTC. Residues: CASSTGTGLREQYF.

This clone has just a few counts. V is TRBV28 and J is TRBJ2-3; 9 bases fit TRBD1. The germline gives CDR1 MDHEN, CDR2 SYDVKM. CDR3 length: 15 residues. J lost 0 bases, V lost 5 bases, and 3 bases had no gene match. The CDR3: CASSLQGASTDTQYF. The DNA for the CDR3 is TGTGCCAGCAGTCTACAGGGGGCGAGCACAGATACGCAGTATTTT. Supplemented by reference TRBV28 and TRBJ2-3, the full variable domain reads DVKVTQSSRYLVKRTGEKVFLECVQDMDHENMFWYRQDPGLGLRLIYFSYDVKMKEKGDIPEGYSVSREKKERFSLILESASTNQTSMYLCASSLQGASTDTQYFGPGTRLTVL.

V and J are TRBV6-5 and TRBJ2-3; 9 bases are a match to TRBD1. This CDR3 has 15 amino acids. Germline values: CDR1 MNHEY, CDR2 SVGAGI. With 6 bases clipped from V and 0 bases from J, the junction kept 4 bases outside the gene matches. The CDR3 nucleotides read TGTGCCAGCAGCCAGGGACAGGGAAGCACAGATACGCAGTATTTT. Encoded protein: CASSQGQGSTDTQYF.

This clone was seen just once. The V and J genes are TRBV5-1 and TRBJ1-2, with 7 bases lining up with TRBD1. Per germline, CDR1 SGHRS and CDR2 YFSETQ. With V trimmed by 5 bases and J by 13 bases, 8 bases remained unmatched. The CDR3 spans 11 residues. The CDR3 DNA follows: TGCGCCAGCAGTTCAGGGGGATGGGCCACCTTC. It encodes CASSSGGWATF.

CDR3 sequence reads: CASRLNRGFTGELFF. The CDR3 DNA sequence: TGTGCCAGCAGGCTCAACAGGGGTTTCACCGGGGAGCTGTTTTTT. The chain is built from TRBV6-5 and TRBJ2-2; 7 bases map to TRBD1. Germline V gene lookup returns CDR1 MNHEY and CDR2 SVGAGI. The CDR3 has 15 amino acids. V lost 6 bases to trimming and J lost 4 bases; unmatched junction nucleotides: 8.

The CDR3 DNA is TGTGCCAGCAGCGTGGACAGCTATGGCTACACCTTC. Its translation is CASSVDSYGYTF. The V and J genes are TRBV9 and TRBJ1-2, with D perhaps matching TRBD1 (6 bases). CDR1 and CDR2 (germline): SGDLS, YYNGEE. The CDR3 contains 12 residues. V was trimmed by 2 bases and J by 4 bases, leaving 6 bases between them.

This clone has only one observation. The V call is TRBV6-1, the J call TRBJ2-7, with D possibly TRBD1 on 7 matching bases. Germline-derived CDR1 and CDR2 are MNHNS and SASEGT. V lost 5 bases, J lost 8 bases, and 25 bases lay in between. This CDR3 is built from 16 residues. CDR3 nucleotides: TGTGCCAGCAGTCAAGTCCCCGGAGGGGGCATTACGAAGCAGTACTTC. Amino acid sequence: CASSQVPGGGITKQYF.

The J gene is TRBJ2-1, the V gene TRBV5-1; a possible D gene is TRBD2 (5 bases). This CDR3 is built from 16 residues. Deletions cut 0 bases from V and 4 bases from J, with 14 bases between. Germline CDR1 is SGHRS and CDR2 is YFSETQ. DNA for the CDR3: TGCGCCAGCAGCTTGGCTCCGGGATCCCAATACAATGAGCAGTTCTTC. It encodes CASSLAPGSQYNEQFF.

The rearrangement uses TRBV4-1 and TRBJ1-2; 11 nucleotides agree with TRBD1. Germline V gives CDR1 MGHRA, CDR2 YSYEKL. Trimming cost V 0 bases and J 4 bases; bases outside gene matches: 4. This CDR3 region has 16 residues. This chain's CDR3 is CASSQDRTGGVYGYTF. In nucleotides, the CDR3 is TGCGCCAGCAGCCAAGACCGGACAGGGGGCGTCTATGGCTACACCTTC.

The sample holds one count of this clone. The chain links TRBV6-5 to TRBJ1-1; D might be TRBD1 (5 bases). Germline lookup yields CDR1 MNHEY and CDR2 SVGAGI. The V gene lost 5 bases and the J gene lost 4 bases, with 17 bases spanning the gap. CDR3 length equals 15 residues. CDR3 DNA: TGTGCCAGCAGTAAGGGGCCCCCTTCTGGCACTGAAGCTTTCTTT. As protein: CASSKGPPSGTEAFF.

This clone was counted once. The genes are TRBV5-1 and TRBJ2-3; D gene uncertain. V was pared by 4 bases and J by 1 base, with 4 bases between. The CDR3 is 12 amino acids. The germline CDR1 and CDR2 sequences are SGHRS and YFSETQ. The CDR3 bases are TGCGCCAGCAGCCCTGGCACAGATACGCAGTATTTT. It specifies CASSPGTDTQYF.

The chain has TRBV5-1 and TRBJ2-3, with D hard to call. Germline assignment: CDR1 SGHRS and CDR2 YFSETQ. The CDR3 totals 12 residues. Trimming took off 4 bases at V and 3 bases at J, with 6 bases between the two ends. CDR3 coding DNA: TGCGCCAGCAGCCAAAAAACAGATACGCAGTATTTT. Amino acid sequence: CASSQKTDTQYF.

The genes are TRBV29-1 and TRBJ1-1; 7 nucleotides line up with TRBD1. Germline lookup yields CDR1 SQVTM and CDR2 ANQGSEA. Trimming at V came to 7 bases and at J to 5 bases, leaving 10 bases not matched to a gene. The CDR3 is 13 residues long. The CDR3 region is CSAEPSGGTEAFF. Here the CDR3 DNA reads TGCAGCGCCGAGCCCTCAGGGGGTACTGAAGCTTTCTTT. The whole variable domain, filled in from reference TRBV29-1 and TRBJ1-1, reads SAVISQKPSRDICQRGTSLTIQCQVDSQVTMMFWYRQQPGQSLTLIATANQGSEATYESGFVIDKFPISRPNLTFSTLTVSNMSPEDSSIYLCSAEPSGGTEAFFGQGTRLTVV.

The V and J genes are TRBV5-1 and TRBJ1-1, with unresolved D. Germline CDR1 SGHRS, CDR2 YFSETQ. Trimming stripped 0 bases from V and 3 bases from J, with 6 bases between. This CDR3 has 13 residues. The CDR3 is CASSLAEDTEAFF. CDR3 sequence (DNA): TGCGCCAGCAGCTTGGCTGAGGACACTGAAGCTTTCTTT.

This clone came up a few times. The rearrangement joins TRBV18 to TRBJ2-1; 13 nucleotides match TRBD2. Germline V gene sequence: CDR1 KGHSH, CDR2 LQKENI. V trimming: 3 bases; J trimming: 8 bases; junction bases outside the gene matches: 10. The CDR3 consists of 17 residues. The CDR3 DNA reads TGTGCCAGCTCACCCATCTCGGGACTAGCGGGAAACGATGAGCAGTTCTTC. Translating gives CASSPISGLAGNDEQFF.

This rearrangement joins TRBV7-2 to TRBJ2-2, with D uncertain. Trimming left V 5 bases short and J 0 bases short, with 16 bases between. CDR3 size: 17 residues. Germline loops: CDR1 SGHTA, CDR2 FQGNSA. The CDR3 bases are TGTGCCAGCAGCCCCCAAGTCTGGCTAGCGAACACCGGGGAGCTGTTTTTT. Its protein product is CASSPQVWLANTGELFF.

In its sample, this clone was seen once. This chain connects TRBV25-1 to TRBJ2-5; D is ambiguous. Germline CDR1 is MGHDK and CDR2 is SYGVNS. V lost 3 bases and J lost 6, with 8 bases in between. The CDR3 length is 12 residues. CDR3 sequence (DNA): TGTGCCAGCAGTGACAGGCTGAAGACCCAGTACTTC. Translated, it gives CASSDRLKTQYF.

This chain uses TRBV18 with TRBJ2-5, with 9 bases matching TRBD1. Germline CDR1 and CDR2: KGHSH and LQKENI. CDR3 length equals 16 residues. V trimming: 3 bases; J trimming: 2 bases; junction bases outside the gene matches: 7. The CDR3 loop is CASSPRPGQGQETQYF. The CDR3 nucleotides are TGTGCCAGCTCACCTCGTCCGGGACAGGGACAAGAGACCCAGTACTTC.

The chain has TRBV14 and TRBJ2-1, with D hard to call. The CDR3 is 14 amino acids. Germline V lookup: CDR1 SGHDN, CDR2 FVKESK. V was shortened by 4 bases and J by 5 bases, with 12 bases between the two germline ends. The CDR3 DNA reads as TGTGCCAGCAGCCGCCAGTGGGCTGACAATGAGCAGTTCTTC. Translated, it gives CASSRQWADNEQFF.

The J gene is TRBJ1-5, the V gene TRBV6-1; TRBD1 matches at 12 bases. J was trimmed by 5 bases and V by 6 bases; bases with no gene match: 5. CDR3 size: 15 residues. Germline assignment: CDR1 MNHNS and CDR2 SASEGT. CDR3 nucleotides: TGTGCCAGCAGCTCCGGGACAGGGGGCGATCAGCCCCAGCATTTT. Protein sequence: CASSSGTGGDQPQHF.

The rearrangement joins TRBV7-2 to TRBJ2-1; 11 bases fit TRBD1. After removal of 3 bases from V and 6 bases from J, the junction contained 4 bases not matched to a gene. The CDR3 totals 15 residues. CDR1 is SGHTA, CDR2 FQGNSA, per germline. The CDR3 region is CASSFSGTGGNEQFF. DNA for the CDR3: TGTGCCAGCAGCTTTTCCGGGACAGGGGGCAATGAGCAGTTCTTC.

The chain employs TRBV2 and TRBJ1-2, with D maybe TRBD1 (5 bases). The CDR3 loop spans 14 amino acids. The V end was cut by 4 bases, the J end by 5 bases, with 14 bases between. Germline CDR1 reads SNHLY; CDR2 reads FYNNEI. Here the CDR3 reads CASSGTGDRYGYTF. In nucleotides, the CDR3 is TGTGCCAGCAGTGGAACGGGGGACCGTTATGGCTACACCTTC. The whole variable domain, filled in from reference TRBV2 and TRBJ1-2, reads EPEVTQTPSHQVTQMGQEVILRCVPISNHLYFYWYRQILGQKVEFLVSFYNNEISEKSEIFDDQFSVERPDGSNFTLKIRSTKLEDSAMYFCASSGTGDRYGYTFGSGTRLTVV.